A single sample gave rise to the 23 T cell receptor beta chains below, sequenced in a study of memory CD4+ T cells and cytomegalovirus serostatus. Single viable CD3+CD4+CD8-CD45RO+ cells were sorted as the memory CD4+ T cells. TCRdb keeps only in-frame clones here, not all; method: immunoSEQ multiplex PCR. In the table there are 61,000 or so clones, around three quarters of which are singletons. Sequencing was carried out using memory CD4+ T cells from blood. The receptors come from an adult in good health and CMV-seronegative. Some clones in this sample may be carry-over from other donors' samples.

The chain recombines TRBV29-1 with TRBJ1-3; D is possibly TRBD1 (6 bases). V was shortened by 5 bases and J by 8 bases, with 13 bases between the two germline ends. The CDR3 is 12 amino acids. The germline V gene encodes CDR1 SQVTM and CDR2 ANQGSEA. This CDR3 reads CSVSGSGDTIYF. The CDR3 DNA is TGCAGCGTTTCGGGATCAGGGGACACCATATATTTT.

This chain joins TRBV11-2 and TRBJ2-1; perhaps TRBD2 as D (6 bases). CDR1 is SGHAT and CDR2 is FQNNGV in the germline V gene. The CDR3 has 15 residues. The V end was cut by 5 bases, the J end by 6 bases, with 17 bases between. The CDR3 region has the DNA TGTGCCAGCAGCCACGTCACTGGGGGGTCCAATGAGCAGTTCTTC. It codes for CASSHVTGGSNEQFF.

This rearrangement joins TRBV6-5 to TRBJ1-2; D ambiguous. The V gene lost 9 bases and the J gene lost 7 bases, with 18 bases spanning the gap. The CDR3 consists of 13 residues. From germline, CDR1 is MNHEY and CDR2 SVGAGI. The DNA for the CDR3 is TGTGCCAGTACCCCAACGGGGAGGATTGGCTACACCTTC. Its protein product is CASTPTGRIGYTF.

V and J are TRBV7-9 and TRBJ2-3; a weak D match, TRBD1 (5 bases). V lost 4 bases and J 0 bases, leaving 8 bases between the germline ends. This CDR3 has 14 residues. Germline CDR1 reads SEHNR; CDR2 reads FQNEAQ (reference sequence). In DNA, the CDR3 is TGTGCCAGCAGCTGGGGCTCGAGCACAGATACGCAGTATTTT. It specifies CASSWGSSTDTQYF.

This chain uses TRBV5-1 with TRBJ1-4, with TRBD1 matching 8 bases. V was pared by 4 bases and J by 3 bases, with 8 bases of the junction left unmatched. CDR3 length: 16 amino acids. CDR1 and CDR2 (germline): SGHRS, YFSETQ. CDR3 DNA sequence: TGCGCCAGCAGCACCTCTGACAGGGGTGCTAATGAAAAACTGTTTTTT. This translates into CASSTSDRGANEKLFF. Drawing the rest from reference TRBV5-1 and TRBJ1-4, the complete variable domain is KAGVTQTPRYLIKTRGQQVTLSCSPISGHRSVSWYQQTPGQGLQFLFEYFSETQRNKGNFPGRFSGRQFSNSRSEMNVSTLELGDSALYLCASSTSDRGANEKLFFGSGTQLSVL.

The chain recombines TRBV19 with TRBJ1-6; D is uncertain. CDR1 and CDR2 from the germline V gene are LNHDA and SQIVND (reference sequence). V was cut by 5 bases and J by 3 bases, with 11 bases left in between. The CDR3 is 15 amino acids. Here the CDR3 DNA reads TGTGCCAGTAGTCGAGGCGGAAACTATAATTCACCCCTCCACTTT. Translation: CASSRGGNYNSPLHF.

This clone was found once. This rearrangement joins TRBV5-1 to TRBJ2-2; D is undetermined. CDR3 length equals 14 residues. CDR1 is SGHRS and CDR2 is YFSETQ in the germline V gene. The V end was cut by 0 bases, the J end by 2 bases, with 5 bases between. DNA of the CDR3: TGCGCCAGCAGCTTGGCGACTAACACCGGGGAGCTGTTTTTT. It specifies CASSLATNTGELFF.

The chain's CDR3 is CASSHDSNTEAFF. CDR3 sequence (DNA): TGTGCCAGCAGTCATGACAGCAACACTGAAGCTTTCTTT. The chain carries TRBV6-5 and TRBJ1-1, with D maybe TRBD1 (5 bases). V lost 5 bases, J lost 2 bases, and 9 bases lay in between. The CDR3 length is 13 residues. Germline V CDR1 and CDR2: MNHEY, SVGAGI.

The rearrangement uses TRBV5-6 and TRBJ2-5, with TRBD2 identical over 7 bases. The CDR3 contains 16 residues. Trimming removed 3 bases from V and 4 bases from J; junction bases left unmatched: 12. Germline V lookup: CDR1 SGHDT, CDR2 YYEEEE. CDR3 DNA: TGTGCCAGCAGCTCTTCTGCGGGAGCGGAGGGAGAGACCCAGTACTTC. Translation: CASSSSAGAEGETQYF.

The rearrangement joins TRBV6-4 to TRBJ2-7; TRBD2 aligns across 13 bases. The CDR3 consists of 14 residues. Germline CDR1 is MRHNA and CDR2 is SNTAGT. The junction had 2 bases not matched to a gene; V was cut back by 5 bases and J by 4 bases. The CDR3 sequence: CASSPLAGGYEQYF. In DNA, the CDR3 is TGTGCCAGCAGTCCACTAGCGGGAGGGTACGAGCAGTACTTC.

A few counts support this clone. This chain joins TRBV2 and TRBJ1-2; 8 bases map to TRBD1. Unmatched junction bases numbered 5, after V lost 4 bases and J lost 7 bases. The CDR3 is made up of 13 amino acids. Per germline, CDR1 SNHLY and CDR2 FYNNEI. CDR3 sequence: CASSGSGGGGYTF. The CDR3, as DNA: TGTGCCAGCAGTGGGTCAGGGGGCGGTGGCTACACCTTC. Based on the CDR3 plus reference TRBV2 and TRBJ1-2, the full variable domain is EPEVTQTPSHQVTQMGQEVILRCVPISNHLYFYWYRQILGQKVEFLVSFYNNEISEKSEIFDDQFSVERPDGSNFTLKIRSTKLEDSAMYFCASSGSGGGGYTFGSGTRLTVV.

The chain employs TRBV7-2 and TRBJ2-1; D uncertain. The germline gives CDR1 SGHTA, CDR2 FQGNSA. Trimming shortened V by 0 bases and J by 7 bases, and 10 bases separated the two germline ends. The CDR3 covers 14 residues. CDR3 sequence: CASSLAPQKNEQFF. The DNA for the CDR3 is TGTGCCAGCAGCTTAGCGCCCCAAAAAAATGAGCAGTTCTTC.

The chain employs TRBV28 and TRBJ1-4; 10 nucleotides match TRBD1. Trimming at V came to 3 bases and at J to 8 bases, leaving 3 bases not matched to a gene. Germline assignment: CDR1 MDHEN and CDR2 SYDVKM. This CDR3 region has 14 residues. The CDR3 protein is CASSLGQGREKLFF. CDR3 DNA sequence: TGTGCCAGCAGTTTGGGACAGGGGAGGGAAAAACTGTTTTTT.

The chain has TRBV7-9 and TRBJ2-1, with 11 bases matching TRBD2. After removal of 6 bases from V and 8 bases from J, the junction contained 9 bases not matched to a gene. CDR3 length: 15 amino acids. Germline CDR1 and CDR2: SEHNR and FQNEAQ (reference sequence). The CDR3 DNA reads TGTGCCAGCAGTGGTGGACTAGCGGGTCAGTATGAGCAGTTCTTC. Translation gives CASSGGLAGQYEQFF.

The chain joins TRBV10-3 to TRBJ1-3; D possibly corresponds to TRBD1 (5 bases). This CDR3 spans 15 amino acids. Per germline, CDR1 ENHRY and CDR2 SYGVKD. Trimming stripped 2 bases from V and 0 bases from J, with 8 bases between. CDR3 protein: CAISEGASSGNTIYF. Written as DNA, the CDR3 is TGTGCCATCAGTGAGGGGGCAAGCTCTGGAAACACCATATATTTT.

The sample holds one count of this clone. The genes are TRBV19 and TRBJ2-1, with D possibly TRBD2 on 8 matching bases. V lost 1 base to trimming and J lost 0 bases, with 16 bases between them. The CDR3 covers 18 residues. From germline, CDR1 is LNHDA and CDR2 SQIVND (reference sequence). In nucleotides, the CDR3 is TGTGCCAGTAGTATAGCGGGAGGGGGCCGGAGCTCCTACAATGAGCAGTTCTTC. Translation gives CASSIAGGGRSSYNEQFF. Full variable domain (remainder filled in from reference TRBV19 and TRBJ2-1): DGGITQSPKYLFRKEGQNVTLSCEQNLNHDAMYWYRQDPGQGLRLIYYSQIVNDFQKGDIAEGYSVSREKKESFPLTVTSAQKNPTAFYLCASSIAGGGRSSYNEQFFGPGTRLTVL.

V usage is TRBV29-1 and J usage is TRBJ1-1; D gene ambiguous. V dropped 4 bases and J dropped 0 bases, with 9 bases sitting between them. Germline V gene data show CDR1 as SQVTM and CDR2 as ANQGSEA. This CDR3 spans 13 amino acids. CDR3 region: CSVVGILNTEAFF. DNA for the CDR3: TGCAGCGTTGTGGGTATTTTGAACACTGAAGCTTTCTTT.

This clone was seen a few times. The CDR3 loop is CASSVDRGWNTEAFF. In DNA, the CDR3 is TGTGCCAGCAGTGTTGACAGGGGATGGAACACTGAAGCTTTCTTT. The chain couples TRBV2 to TRBJ1-1, with 8 bases fitting TRBD1. Germline-derived CDR1 and CDR2 are SNHLY and FYNNEI. Trimming cost V 4 bases and J 1 base; bases outside gene matches: 5. CDR3 length: 15 amino acids.

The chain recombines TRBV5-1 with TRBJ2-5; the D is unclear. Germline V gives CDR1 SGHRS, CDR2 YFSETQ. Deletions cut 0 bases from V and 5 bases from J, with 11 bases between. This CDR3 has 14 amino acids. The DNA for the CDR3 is TGCGCCAGCAGCTTGGAGCCAAACCGGGAGACCCAGTACTTC. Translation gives CASSLEPNRETQYF.

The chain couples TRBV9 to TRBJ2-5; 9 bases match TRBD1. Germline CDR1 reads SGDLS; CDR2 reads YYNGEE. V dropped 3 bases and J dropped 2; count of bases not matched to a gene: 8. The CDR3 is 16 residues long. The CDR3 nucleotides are TGTGCCAGCAGCGAGCCCTCGGGGACAGGGCAAGAGACCCAGTACTTC. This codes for CASSEPSGTGQETQYF.

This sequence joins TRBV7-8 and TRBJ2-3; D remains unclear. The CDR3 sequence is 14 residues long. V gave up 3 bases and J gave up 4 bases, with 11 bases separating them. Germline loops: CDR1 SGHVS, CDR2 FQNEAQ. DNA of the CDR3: TGTGCCAGCAGCTTTCGTGTTTCCCCAGATACGCAGTATTTT. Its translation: CASSFRVSPDTQYF.

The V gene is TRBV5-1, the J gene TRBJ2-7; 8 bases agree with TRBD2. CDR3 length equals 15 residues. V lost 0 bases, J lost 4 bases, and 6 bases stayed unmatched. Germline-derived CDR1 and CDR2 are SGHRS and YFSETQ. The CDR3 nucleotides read TGCGCCAGCAGCTTGGACGGGAGGGCCCTGTACGAGCAGTACTTC. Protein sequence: CASSLDGRALYEQYF. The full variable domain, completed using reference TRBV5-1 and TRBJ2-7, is KAGVTQTPRYLIKTRGQQVTLSCSPISGHRSVSWYQQTPGQGLQFLFEYFSETQRNKGNFPGRFSGRQFSNSRSEMNVSTLELGDSALYLCASSLDGRALYEQYFGPGTRLTVT.

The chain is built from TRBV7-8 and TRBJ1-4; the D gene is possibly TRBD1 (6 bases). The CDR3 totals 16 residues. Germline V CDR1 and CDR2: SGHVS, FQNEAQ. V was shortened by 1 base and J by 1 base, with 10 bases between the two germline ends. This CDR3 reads CASSLGGAGTNEKLFF. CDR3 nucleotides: TGTGCCAGCAGCTTAGGGGGGGCTGGAACTAATGAAAAACTGTTTTTT. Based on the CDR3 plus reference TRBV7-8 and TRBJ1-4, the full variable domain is GAGVSQSPRYKVAKRGQDVALRCDPISGHVSLFWYQQALGQGPEFLTYFQNEAQLDKSGLPSDRFFAERPEGSVSTLKIQRTQQEDSAVYLCASSLGGAGTNEKLFFGSGTQLSVL.